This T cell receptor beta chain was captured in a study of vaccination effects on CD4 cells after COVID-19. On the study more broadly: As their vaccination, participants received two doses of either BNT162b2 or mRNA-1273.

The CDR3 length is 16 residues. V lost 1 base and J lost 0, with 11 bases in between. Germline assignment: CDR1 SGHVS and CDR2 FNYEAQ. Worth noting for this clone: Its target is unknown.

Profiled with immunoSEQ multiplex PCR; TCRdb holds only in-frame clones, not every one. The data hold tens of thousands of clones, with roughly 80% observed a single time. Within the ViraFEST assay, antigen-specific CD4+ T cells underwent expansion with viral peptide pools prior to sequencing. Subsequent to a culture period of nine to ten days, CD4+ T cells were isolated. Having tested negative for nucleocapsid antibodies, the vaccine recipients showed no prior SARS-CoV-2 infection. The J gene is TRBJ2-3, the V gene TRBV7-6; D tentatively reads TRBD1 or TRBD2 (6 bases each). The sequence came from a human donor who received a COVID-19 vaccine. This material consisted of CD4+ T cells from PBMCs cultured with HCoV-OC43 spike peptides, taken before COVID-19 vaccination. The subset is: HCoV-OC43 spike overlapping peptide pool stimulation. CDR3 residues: CASSLGGALSTDTQYF. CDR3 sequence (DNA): TGTGCCAGCAGCTTAGGGGGGGCACTTAGCACAGATACGCAGTATTTT.